This TCR beta chain was obtained from a study of technical replicates of blood from several donors. Germline V lookup: CDR1 SGDLS, CDR2 YYNGEE. This CDR3 has 14 residues. V was pared by 7 bases and J by 8 bases, with 8 bases of the junction left unmatched. TCRdb's table, derived via immunoSEQ multiplex PCR, lists solely in-frame clones and lacks some. The sample holds roughly 68,000 clones; almost 95% are singletons and the top ten take about 0.4%. Sequencing used T cells isolated from PBMCs. The chain couples TRBV9 to TRBJ2-1; 11 nucleotides align to TRBD2. This clonotype originated in a human donor in good health. CDR3 in amino acids: CASLITSGSYEQFF. The DNA of the CDR3 is TGTGCCAGCCTCATTACTAGCGGGAGTTATGAGCAGTTCTTC.